This T cell receptor (beta chain) was sequenced for a study of CD8+CD57+ T cells in acquired aplastic anemia. Background on the study: Sorted cells (CD4+ and CD8+) yielded DNA amounts that averaged approximately 3.1 ug.

Patients picked for sequencing had shown CD8+CD57+ cell expansion detected by flow cytometry. Each patient carried a diagnosis of severe acquired aplastic anemia. Genomic DNA provided the template from which TCR beta VDJ and CDR3 profiles were obtained. Via MiXCR, TCRdb re-called the reads, giving one row per CDR3 protein. The top ten clones hold 15% to 20% of a sample with a few hundred thousand distinct CDR3 sequences, about half of them seen once. The study's findings and limits: Any difference that existed in CD8+ Simpson's diversity between patients and controls was not significant. In common between the patients and the controls were nearly 30 CD8+ CDR3 sequences.

This clonotype was counted at least ten times. Its antigen remains unknown. This CDR3 comprises 15 residues. CDR1 MDHEN and CDR2 SYDVKM come from the germline V gene. After removal of 5 bases from V and 3 bases from J, the junction contained 8 bases not matched to a gene. The chain is built from TRBV28 and TRBJ2-7; 9 positions agree with TRBD1. The sample taken for sequencing was sorted CD4+, CD8+, or CD8+CD57+ T cells (not recorded which) from PBMCs. The clonotype comes from a human donor with aplastic anemia. CDR3 protein: CASSQGPGQGYEQYF. The CDR3 DNA reads as TGTGCCAGCAGTCAAGGGCCGGGACAGGGCTACGAGCAGTACTTC.